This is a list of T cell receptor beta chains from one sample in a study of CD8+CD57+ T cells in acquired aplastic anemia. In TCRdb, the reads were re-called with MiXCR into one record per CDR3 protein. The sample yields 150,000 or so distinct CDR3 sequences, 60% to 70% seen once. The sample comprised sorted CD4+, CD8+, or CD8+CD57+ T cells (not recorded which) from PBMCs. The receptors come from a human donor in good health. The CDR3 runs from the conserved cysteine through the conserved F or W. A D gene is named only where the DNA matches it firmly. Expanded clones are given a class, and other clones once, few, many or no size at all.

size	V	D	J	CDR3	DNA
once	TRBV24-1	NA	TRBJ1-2	CATSDNKADKLYGYTF	TGTGCCACCAGTGATAACAAGGCCGATAAACTATATGGCTACACCTTC
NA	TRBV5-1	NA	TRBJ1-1	CASSFWAQMNTEAFF	TGTGCCAGCAGCTTCTGGGCGCAAATGAACACTGAAGCTTTCTTT
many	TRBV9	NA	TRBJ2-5	CASSEGTGYGETQYF	TGTGCCAGCAGCGAGGGAACAGGGTACGGAGAGACCCAGTACTTC
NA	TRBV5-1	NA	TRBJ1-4	CASSLEGTESYNEKLFF	TGCGCCAGCAGCTTGGAGGGAACAGAGTCCTATAATGAAAAACTGTTTTTT
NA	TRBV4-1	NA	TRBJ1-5	CASSLDTRSNQPQHF	TGCGCCAGCAGCCTAGATACGCGTTCGAATCAGCCCCAGCATTTT
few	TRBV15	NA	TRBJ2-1	CATSRDSSSYNEQFF	TGTGCCACCAGTCGGGACTCGAGCTCCTACAATGAGCAGTTCTTC
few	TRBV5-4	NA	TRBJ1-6	CASRGTVNSPLHF	TGTGCCAGCCGCGGGACGGTTAATTCACCCCTCCACTTT
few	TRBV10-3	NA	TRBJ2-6	CAISNEFISGANVLTF	TGTGCCATCAGTAACGAATTTATCTCTGGGGCCAACGTCCTGACTTTC
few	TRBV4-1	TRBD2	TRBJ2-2	CASGFISGTTKNTGELFF	TGCGCCAGCGGGTTTATAAGCGGGACCACAAAAAACACCGGGGAGCTGTTTTTT
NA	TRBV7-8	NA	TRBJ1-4	CASSPYRIGEKLFF	TGTGCCAGCAGCCCTTACAGGATCGGAGAAAAACTGTTTTTT
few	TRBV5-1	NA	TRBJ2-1	CASSLGRWRQGRGEQFF	TGCGCCAGCAGCTTGGGAAGGTGGCGGCAGGGTCGTGGGGAGCAGTTCTTC
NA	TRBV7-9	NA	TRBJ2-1	CASTGSEQFF	TGTGCCAGCACGGGCAGCGAGCAGTTCTTC
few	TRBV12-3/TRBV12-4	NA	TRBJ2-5	CASSLAETQYF	TGTGCCAGCAGTTTAGCGGAGACCCAGTACTTC
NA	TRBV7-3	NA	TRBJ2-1	CASSPDRYNEQFF	TGTGCCAGCAGCCCAGACAGATACAATGAGCAGTTCTTC
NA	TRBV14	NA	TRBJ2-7	CASSLAQGFPYEQYF	TGTGCCAGCAGCCTGGCTCAGGGCTTCCCCTACGAGCAGTACTTC
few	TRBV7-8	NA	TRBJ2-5	CASSLDETQYF	TGTGCCAGCAGCTTAGACGAGACCCAGTACTTC
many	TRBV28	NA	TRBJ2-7	CASSRGFYEQYF	TGTGCCAGCAGTCGCGGTTTTTACGAGCAGTACTTC
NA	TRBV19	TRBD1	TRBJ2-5	CASSRGTGGETQYF	TGTGCCAGTAGCCGAGGGACAGGGGGTGAGACCCAGTACTTC
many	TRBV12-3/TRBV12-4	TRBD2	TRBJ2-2	CASTPSGANTGELFF	TGTGCCAGCACTCCTAGCGGGGCGAACACCGGGGAGCTGTTTTTT
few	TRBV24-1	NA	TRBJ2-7	CATSPARFYEQYF	TGTGCCACCAGTCCAGCCCGGTTTTACGAGCAGTACTTC
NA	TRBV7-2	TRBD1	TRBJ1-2	CASSLAEGADYTF	TGTGCCAGCAGCTTAGCTGAGGGGGCGGACTACACCTTC
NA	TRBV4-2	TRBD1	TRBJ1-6	CASRGDRVNSPLHF	TGTGCCAGCAGGGGGGACAGGGTTAATTCACCCCTCCACTTT
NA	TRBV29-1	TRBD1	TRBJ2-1	CSVAGGQGASNEQFF	TGCAGCGTTGCCGGAGGACAGGGAGCTTCTAATGAGCAGTTCTTC
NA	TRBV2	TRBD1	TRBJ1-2	CASKTGQGFNYGYTF	TGTGCCAGCAAAACGGGACAGGGGTTTAACTATGGCTACACCTTC
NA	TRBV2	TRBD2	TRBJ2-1	CASWMRIGTSGGNEQFF	TGTGCCAGCTGGATGAGGATTGGGACTAGCGGGGGTAATGAGCAGTTCTTC
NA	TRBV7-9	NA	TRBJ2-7	CASSSIRGSSYEQYF	TGTGCCAGCAGCTCCATTCGGGGTAGCTCCTACGAGCAGTACTTC
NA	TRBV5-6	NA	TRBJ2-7	CASSSGTGGQYF	TGTGCCAGCAGCTCGGGCACAGGAGGGCAGTACTTC
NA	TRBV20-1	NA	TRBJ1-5	CSARDQDISNQPQHF	TGCAGTGCTAGAGATCAAGACATTAGCAATCAGCCCCAGCATTTT
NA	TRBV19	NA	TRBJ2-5	CASSLAPGQDFEETQYF	TGTGCCAGCAGTTTAGCCCCGGGTCAGGATTTTGAAGAGACCCAGTACTTC
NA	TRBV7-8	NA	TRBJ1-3	CASNPIGGSGNTIYF	TGTGCCAGCAATCCCATCGGGGGCTCTGGAAACACCATATATTTT
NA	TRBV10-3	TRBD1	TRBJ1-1	CAIQQGLNTEAFF	TGTGCCATCCAACAGGGGTTGAACACTGAAGCTTTCTTT
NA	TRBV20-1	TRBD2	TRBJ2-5	CSARGAGGELETQYF	TGCAGTGCTAGAGGGGCGGGGGGAGAATTAGAGACCCAGTACTTC
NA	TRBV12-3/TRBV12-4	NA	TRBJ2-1	CASSFGGNEQFF	TGTGCCAGCAGTTTCGGCGGCAATGAGCAGTTCTTC
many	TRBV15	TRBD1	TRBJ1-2	CATSSGQGTAGYTF	TGTGCCACCAGCTCGGGACAGGGGACGGCTGGCTACACCTTC
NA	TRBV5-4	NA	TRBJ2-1	CASSERVGGNEQFF	TGTGCCAGCAGTGAACGGGTAGGGGGTAATGAGCAGTTCTTC
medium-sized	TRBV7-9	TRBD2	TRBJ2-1	CASSPTSGRDKNEQFF	TGTGCCAGCAGCCCCACTAGCGGGAGGGATAAAAATGAGCAGTTCTTC
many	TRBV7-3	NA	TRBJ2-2	CASSLNTGELFF	TGTGCCAGCAGCTTAAATACCGGGGAGCTGTTTTTT
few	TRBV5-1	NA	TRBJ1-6	CASSTGQLSPLHF	TGCGCCAGCAGCACTGGACAGCTCTCACCCCTCCACTTT
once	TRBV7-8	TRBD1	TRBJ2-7	CASSFPGQGANEQYF	TGTGCCAGCAGTTTTCCGGGACAGGGGGCTAACGAGCAGTACTTC
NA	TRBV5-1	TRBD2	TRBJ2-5	CASSLVGVPGGRETQYF	TGCGCCAGCAGCTTGGTGGGAGTTCCGGGAGGGAGAGAGACCCAGTACTTC
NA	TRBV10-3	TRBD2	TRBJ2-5	CAISVIGDVAGRMETQYF	TGTGCCATCAGTGTCATAGGGGACGTAGCGGGGAGGATGGAGACCCAGTACTTC
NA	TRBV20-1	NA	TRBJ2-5	CSAGDLFWTAQETQYF	TGCAGTGCTGGAGATCTTTTCTGGACAGCCCAAGAGACCCAGTACTTC
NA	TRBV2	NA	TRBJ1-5	CASSANRVPQPQHF	TGTGCCAGCAGCGCTAACAGGGTACCGCAGCCCCAGCATTTT
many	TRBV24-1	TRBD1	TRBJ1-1	CATSESGGFGTEAFF	TGTGCCACCAGTGAATCAGGGGGTTTCGGCACTGAAGCTTTCTTT
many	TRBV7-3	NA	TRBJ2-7	CASSPLGGVAGEQYF	TGTGCCAGCAGCCCTCTCGGCGGGGTGGCGGGGGAGCAGTACTTC
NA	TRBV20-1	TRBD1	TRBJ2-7	CSARAGQGIVEQYF	TGCAGTGCTAGGGCGGGACAGGGGATAGTCGAGCAGTACTTC
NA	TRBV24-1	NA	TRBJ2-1	CATSGLQRSWSSYNEQFF	TGTGCCACCAGTGGTCTTCAGCGTTCCTGGAGCTCCTACAATGAGCAGTTCTTC
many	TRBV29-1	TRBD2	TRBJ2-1	CSVGASGNEQFF	TGCAGCGTTGGGGCTAGCGGAAATGAGCAGTTCTTC
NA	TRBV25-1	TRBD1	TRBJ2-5	CASSLNRGEETQYF	TGTGCCAGCAGTCTGAACAGGGGGGAGGAGACCCAGTACTTC
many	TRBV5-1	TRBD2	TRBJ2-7	CASSGTGLAGVWEQYF	TGCGCCAGCAGCGGTACGGGACTAGCTGGGGTATGGGAGCAGTACTTC
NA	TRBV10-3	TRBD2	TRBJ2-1	CAIRELAAYNEQFF	TGTGCCATCAGAGAGCTAGCGGCCTACAATGAGCAGTTCTTC
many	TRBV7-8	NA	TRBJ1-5	CASSLAGGGNQPQHF	TGTGCCAGCAGCTTAGCAGGCGGAGGCAATCAGCCCCAGCATTTT